Shown below are 3 T cell receptor beta chains from a single sample sequenced in a study of T cell repertoires in cytomegalovirus infection. Their antigen targets remain unknown. TCRdb used MiXCR to reprocess the reads, holding one entry per CDR3 protein. The sample contains around 570,000 distinct CDR3 sequences, under 45% of which appear only once. The sequences come from cultured PBMCs, collected from culture after CMV antigen stimulation. These receptors came from a human donor in good health (CMV status not recorded). Some clones in this sample may be carry-over from other donors' samples.

In this sample, this clonotype turned up many times. The chain employs TRBV7-9 and TRBJ2-1, with D tentatively TRBD2 (5 bases). The CDR3 runs 14 residues. Trimming took off 6 bases at V and 4 bases at J, with 13 bases between the two ends. The germline gives CDR1 SEHNR, CDR2 FQNEAQ (reference sequence). This chain's CDR3 is CASRKVGEYNEQFF. The DNA of the CDR3 is TGTGCCAGCAGAAAAGTCGGGGAGTACAATGAGCAGTTCTTC. Filled out from reference TRBV7-9 and TRBJ2-1, the complete variable domain reads DTGVSQNPRHKITKRGQNVTFRCDPISEHNRLYWYRQTLGQGPEFLTYFQNEAQLEKSRLLSDRFSAERPKGSFSTLEIQRTEQGDSAMYLCASRKVGEYNEQFFGPGTRLTVL.

The CDR3 here is CASSRDLTGTF. The CDR3 bases are TGCGCCAGCAGCCGGGACCTAACTGGGACCTTC. The chain has TRBV4-3 and TRBJ1-2, with D tentatively TRBD1 (5 bases). CDR3 length: 11 amino acids. The germline V and J ends were trimmed by 4 bases and 14 bases, with 14 bases remaining between them. Germline CDR1 reads LGHNA; CDR2 reads YSLEER.

This chain joins TRBV4-1 and TRBJ2-1; 11 positions agree with TRBD2. The CDR3 is 17 residues long. CDR1 MGHRA and CDR2 YSYEKL come from the germline V gene. Trimming at V came to 5 bases and at J to 2 bases, leaving 8 bases not matched to a gene. CDR3 nucleotide sequence: TGCGCCAGCAGCTCCCGGACTAGCGGGTCCGCCTACAATGAGCAGTTCTTC. Protein: CASSSRTSGSAYNEQFF.